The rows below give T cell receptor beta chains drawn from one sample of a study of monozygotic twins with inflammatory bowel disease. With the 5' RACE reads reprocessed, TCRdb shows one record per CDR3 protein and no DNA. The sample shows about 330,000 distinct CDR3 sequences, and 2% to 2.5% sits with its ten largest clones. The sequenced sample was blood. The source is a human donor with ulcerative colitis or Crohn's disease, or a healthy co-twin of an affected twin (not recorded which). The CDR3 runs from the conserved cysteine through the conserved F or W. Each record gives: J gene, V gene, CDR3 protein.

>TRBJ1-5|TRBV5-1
CASSMGTGGPKGNQPQHF
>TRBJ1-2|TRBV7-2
CASSLGGVGYGYTF
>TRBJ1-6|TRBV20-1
CSASSHDSNSPLHF
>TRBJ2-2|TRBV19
CASSKFGTPNTGELFF
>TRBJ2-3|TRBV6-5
CASSYSGLGATDTQYF
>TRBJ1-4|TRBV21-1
CASRETTNEKLFF
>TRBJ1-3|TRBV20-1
CSARVGAVSGNTIYF
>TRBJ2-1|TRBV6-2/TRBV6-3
CASKRTGGYNEQFF
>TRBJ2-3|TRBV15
CATSKRGTGASTDTQYF
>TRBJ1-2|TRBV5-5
CASSSSVGQGGF
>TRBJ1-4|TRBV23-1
CASSQSEGKQLEKLFF
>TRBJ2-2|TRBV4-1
CASSRWKDTGELFF
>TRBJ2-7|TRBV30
CAWSEFTAAYEQYF
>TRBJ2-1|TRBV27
CASSYDGPNNEQFF
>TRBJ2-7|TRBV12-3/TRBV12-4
CASSFYRGNYEQYF
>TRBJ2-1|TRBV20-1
CSATVYNEQFF
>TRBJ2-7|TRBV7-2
CASSSQAGGSYEQYF
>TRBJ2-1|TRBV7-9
CASSLTFNEQFF
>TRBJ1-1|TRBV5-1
CASSLAQAGDTEAFF
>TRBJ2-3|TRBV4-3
CASSQGLAGRTDTQYF
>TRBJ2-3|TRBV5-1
CASSGGSADTQYF
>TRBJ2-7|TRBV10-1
CASSGRSLNEQYF
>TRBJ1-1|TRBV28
CATTPRVVPFF
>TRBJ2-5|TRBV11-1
CASSLVVAGGLTQETQYF
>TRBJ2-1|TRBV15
CATSRVSGRARDEQFF
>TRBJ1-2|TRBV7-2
CASSSLSGPYSYTF
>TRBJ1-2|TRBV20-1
CSASSGQPYGYTF
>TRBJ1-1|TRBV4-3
CASSRGPGDTEAFF
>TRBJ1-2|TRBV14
CASSQEVFSGYTF
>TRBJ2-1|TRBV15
CATSRSGTSSYNEQFF